This T cell receptor beta chain appears in the sequencing data of a study of T cells in Graves' hyperthyroidism and ophthalmopathy. Overall study findings and caveats: The blood repertoire included most of the expanded thyroid clonotypes above 0.001.

The trim removed 8 bases at V and 6 bases at J, leaving 7 bases unmatched. CDR3 size: 13 residues. Per the germline V gene, CDR1 is MDHEN and CDR2 is SYDVKM. In this sample, this clonotype turned up many times. Its antigen is as yet unknown. TCR beta CDR3 regions were amplified from RNA transcripts. First-round RT-PCR of the TCR CDR3 relied on the HTBI primer set. TCRdb fed the multiplex PCR reads into MiXCR, producing one record per CDR3 protein. Altogether around 400,000 distinct CDR3 sequences are present, 25% being singletons, with the ten largest covering around 67%. The sequencing input was blood. This clonotype originated in a man aged 50 to 60 with Graves' hyperthyroidism. The V gene is TRBV28, the J gene TRBJ2-1, with 7 positions matching TRBD2. In nucleotides, the CDR3 is TGTGCCAGCCAAACGGGACTACGCAATGAGCAGTTCTTC. The encoded protein is CASQTGLRNEQFF.